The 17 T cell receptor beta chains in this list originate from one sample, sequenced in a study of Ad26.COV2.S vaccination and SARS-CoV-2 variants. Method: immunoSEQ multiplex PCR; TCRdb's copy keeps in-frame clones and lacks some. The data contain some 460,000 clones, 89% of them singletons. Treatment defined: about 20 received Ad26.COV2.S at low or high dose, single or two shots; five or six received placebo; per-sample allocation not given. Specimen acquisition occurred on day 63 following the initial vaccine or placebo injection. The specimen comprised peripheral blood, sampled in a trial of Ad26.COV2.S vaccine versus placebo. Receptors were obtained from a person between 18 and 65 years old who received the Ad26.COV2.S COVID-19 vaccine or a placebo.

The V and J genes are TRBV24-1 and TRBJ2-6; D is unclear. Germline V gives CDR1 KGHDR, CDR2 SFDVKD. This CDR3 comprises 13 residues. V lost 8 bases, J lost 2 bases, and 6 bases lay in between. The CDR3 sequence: CATKSTGANVLTF. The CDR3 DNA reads TGTGCCACCAAGAGCACTGGGGCCAACGTCCTGACTTTC.

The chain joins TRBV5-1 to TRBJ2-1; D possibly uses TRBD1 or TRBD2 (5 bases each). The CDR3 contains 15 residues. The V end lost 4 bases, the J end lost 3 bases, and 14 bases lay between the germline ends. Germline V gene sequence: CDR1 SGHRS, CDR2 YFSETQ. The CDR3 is CASSNLAQGYNEQFF. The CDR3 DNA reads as TGCGCCAGCAGCAACTTAGCGCAGGGCTACAATGAGCAGTTCTTC.

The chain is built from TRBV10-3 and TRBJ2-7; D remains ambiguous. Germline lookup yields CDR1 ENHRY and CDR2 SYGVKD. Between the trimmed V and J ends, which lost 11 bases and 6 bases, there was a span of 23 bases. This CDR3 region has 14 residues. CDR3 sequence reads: CASQDARQAGEQYF. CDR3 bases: TGTGCCTCCCAAGATGCCCGCCAGGCCGGCGAGCAGTACTTC.

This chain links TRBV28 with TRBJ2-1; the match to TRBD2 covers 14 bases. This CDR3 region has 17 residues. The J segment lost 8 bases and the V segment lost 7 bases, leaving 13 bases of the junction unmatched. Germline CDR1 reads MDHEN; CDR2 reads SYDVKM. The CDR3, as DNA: TGTGCCAGCAATGAAGAGGGACTAGCGGGAGTCGGAGATGAGCAGTTCTTC. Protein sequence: CASNEEGLAGVGDEQFF.

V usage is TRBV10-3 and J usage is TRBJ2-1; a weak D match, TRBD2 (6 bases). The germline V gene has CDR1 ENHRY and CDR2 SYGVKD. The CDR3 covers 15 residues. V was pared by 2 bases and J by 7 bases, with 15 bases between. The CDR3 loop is CAISEQASAANEQFF. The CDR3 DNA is TGTGCCATCAGTGAGCAGGCTAGCGCGGCAAATGAGCAGTTCTTC.

CDR3 region: CASSPGGRLEEQYF. The CDR3 DNA reads TGTGCCAGCTCACCAGGGGGCAGGTTGGAGGAGCAGTACTTC. The chain links TRBV18 to TRBJ2-7, with D maybe TRBD1 (6 bases). The germline gives CDR1 KGHSH, CDR2 LQKENI. The germline V and J ends were trimmed by 2 bases and 7 bases, with 15 bases remaining between them. This CDR3 region has 14 residues.

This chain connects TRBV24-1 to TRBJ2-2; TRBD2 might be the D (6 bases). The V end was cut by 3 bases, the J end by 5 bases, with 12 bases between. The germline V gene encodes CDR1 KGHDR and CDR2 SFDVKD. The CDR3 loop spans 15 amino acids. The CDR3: CATSDHSAGTGELFF. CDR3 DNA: TGTGCCACCAGTGATCACTCGGCGGGGACCGGGGAGCTGTTTTTT.

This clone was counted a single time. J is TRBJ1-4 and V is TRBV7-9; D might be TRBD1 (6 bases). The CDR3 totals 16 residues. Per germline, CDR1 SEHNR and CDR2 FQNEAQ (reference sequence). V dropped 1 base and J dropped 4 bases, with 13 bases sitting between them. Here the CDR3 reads CASSLGQGYVNEKLFF. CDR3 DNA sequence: TGTGCCAGCAGCTTAGGTCAGGGGTACGTTAATGAAAAACTGTTTTTT.

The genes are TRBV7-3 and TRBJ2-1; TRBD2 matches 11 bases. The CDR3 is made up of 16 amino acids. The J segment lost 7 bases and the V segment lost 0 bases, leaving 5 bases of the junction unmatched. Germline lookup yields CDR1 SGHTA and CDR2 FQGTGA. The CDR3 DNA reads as TGTGCCAGCAGCTTAACACCGGGACTAGCGGCTAATGAGCAGTTCTTC. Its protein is CASSLTPGLAANEQFF.

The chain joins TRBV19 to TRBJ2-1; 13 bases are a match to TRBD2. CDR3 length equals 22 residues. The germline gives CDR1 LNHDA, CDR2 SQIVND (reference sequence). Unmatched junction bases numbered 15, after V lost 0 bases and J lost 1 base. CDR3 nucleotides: TGTGCCAGTAGTATAGATTCCCCGACCCGGGGACTAGCGGGAAGTTCCTACAATGAGCAGTTCTTC. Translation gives CASSIDSPTRGLAGSSYNEQFF.

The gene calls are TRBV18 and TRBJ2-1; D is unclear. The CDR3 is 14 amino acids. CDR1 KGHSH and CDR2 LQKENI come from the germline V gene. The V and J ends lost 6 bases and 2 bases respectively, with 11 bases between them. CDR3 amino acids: CASSRTSTYNEQFF. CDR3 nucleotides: TGTGCCAGCTCTCGGACGAGTACCTACAATGAGCAGTTCTTC.

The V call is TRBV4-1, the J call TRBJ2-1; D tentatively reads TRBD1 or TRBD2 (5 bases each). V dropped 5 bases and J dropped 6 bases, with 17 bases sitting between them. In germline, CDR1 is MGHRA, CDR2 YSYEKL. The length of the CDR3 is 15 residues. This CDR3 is CASSGTGTAGNEQFF. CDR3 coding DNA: TGCGCCAGCAGCGGCACCGGGACCGCGGGCAATGAGCAGTTCTTC.

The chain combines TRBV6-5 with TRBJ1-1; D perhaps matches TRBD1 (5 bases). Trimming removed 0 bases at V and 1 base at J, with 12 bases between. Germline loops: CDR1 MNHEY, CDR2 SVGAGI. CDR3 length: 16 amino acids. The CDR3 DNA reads TGTGCCAGCAGTTACTCGTACCCGGGGACGAACACTGAAGCTTTCTTT. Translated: CASSYSYPGTNTEAFF.

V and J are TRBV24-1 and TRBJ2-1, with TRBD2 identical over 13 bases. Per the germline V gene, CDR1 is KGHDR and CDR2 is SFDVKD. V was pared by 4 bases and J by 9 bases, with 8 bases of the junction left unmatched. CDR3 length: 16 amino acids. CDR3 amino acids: CATSDPGLAGEVEQFF. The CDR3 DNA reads TGTGCCACCAGTGACCCCGGACTAGCGGGAGAGGTTGAGCAGTTCTTC.

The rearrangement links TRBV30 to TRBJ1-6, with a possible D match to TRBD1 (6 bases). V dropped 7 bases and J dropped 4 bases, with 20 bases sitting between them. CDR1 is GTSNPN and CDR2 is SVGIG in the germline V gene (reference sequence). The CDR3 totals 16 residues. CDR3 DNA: TGTGCCTCAACCTCGGGGGGGCTCCGGTATAATTCACCCCTCCACTTT. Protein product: CASTSGGLRYNSPLHF.

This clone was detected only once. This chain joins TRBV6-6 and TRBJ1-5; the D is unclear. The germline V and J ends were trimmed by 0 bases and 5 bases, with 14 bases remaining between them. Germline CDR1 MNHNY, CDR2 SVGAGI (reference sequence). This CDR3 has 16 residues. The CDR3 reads CASSYSRKEPHQPQHF. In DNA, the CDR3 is TGTGCCAGCAGTTACTCGAGGAAGGAGCCCCATCAGCCCCAGCATTTT.

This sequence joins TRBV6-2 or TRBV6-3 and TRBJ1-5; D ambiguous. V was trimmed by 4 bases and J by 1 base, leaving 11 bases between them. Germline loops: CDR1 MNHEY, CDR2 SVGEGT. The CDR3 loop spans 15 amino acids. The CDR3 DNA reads TGTGCCAGCAGTTCGTGGGTGGGGAGCAATCAGCCCCAGCATTTT. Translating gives CASSSWVGSNQPQHF.